A single sample gave rise to the 27 T cell receptor beta chains below, sequenced in a study of identical twins. TCRdb independently ran MiXCR on the 5' RACE reads; one entry per CDR3 protein. The table has 1.5 million to 2 million distinct CDR3 sequences, under 35% seen once. Sample: cord blood. The receptors originated from a newborn girl in good health.

The chain is built from TRBV6-6 and TRBJ2-3; D unclear. The CDR3 has 13 residues. V dropped 2 bases and J dropped 6 bases, with 9 bases sitting between them. Germline CDR1 MNHNY, CDR2 SVGAGI (reference sequence). The CDR3 spells CASSYVVRDTQYF. The DNA for the CDR3 is TGTGCCAGCAGTTACGTTGTTAGGGATACGCAGTATTTT.

This clonotype came up a few times. The chain recombines TRBV10-3 with TRBJ1-5; TRBD1 agrees at 9 bases. Germline V gene lookup returns CDR1 ENHRY and CDR2 SYGVKD. The V segment lost 10 bases and the J segment 5 bases; nucleotides outside the gene matches: 9. This CDR3 comprises 14 residues. CDR3 sequence reads: CATSKTGGYQPQHF. The CDR3 DNA follows: TGTGCCACCTCAAAAACAGGGGGCTATCAGCCCCAGCATTTT.

V gene TRBV12-3 or TRBV12-4 combines with J gene TRBJ1-5; 7 bases agree with TRBD1. V was clipped by 3 bases and J by 7 bases; unmatched bases: 9. The CDR3 is made up of 15 amino acids. This CDR3 reads CASSFSSGDRQPQHF. The CDR3, as DNA: TGTGCCAGCAGTTTTAGTTCAGGGGACAGACAGCCCCAGCATTTT.

This clonotype was found many times. V and J are TRBV5-1 and TRBJ2-1, with 9 bases lining up with TRBD1. The CDR3 is 15 amino acids. Germline trimming cut 1 base from V and 2 bases from J; bases unmatched to any gene: 1. Germline loops: CDR1 SGHRS, CDR2 YFSETQ. For the CDR3, the DNA is TGCGCCAGCAGCTTGTGGACAGGGGCCTACAATGAGCAGTTCTTC. This gives the protein CASSLWTGAYNEQFF.

The rearrangement links TRBV20-1 to TRBJ2-3; 8 nucleotides match TRBD2. Germline trimming cut 8 bases from V and 1 base from J; bases unmatched to any gene: 8. The CDR3 runs 14 residues. Per the germline V gene, CDR1 is DFQATT and CDR2 is SNEGSKA (reference sequence). The CDR3 DNA sequence: TGCAGTCAACATCCGGGACTAGGCACAGATACGCAGTATTTT. Its protein product is CSQHPGLGTDTQYF.

The V and J genes are TRBV11-2 and TRBJ1-1, with 7 bases matching TRBD1. CDR1 SGHAT and CDR2 FQNNGV come from the germline V gene. The V segment lost 6 bases and the J segment 1 base; nucleotides outside the gene matches: 5. This CDR3 has 14 amino acids. CDR3 DNA: TGTGCCAGCAGGCTGGGACAGCCGAACACTGAAGCTTTCTTT. It encodes CASRLGQPNTEAFF.

CDR3 in amino acids: CASSPRAEPSSGNTIYF. The CDR3 DNA follows: TGTGCCAGCAGCCCCCGGGCAGAACCCTCCTCTGGAAACACCATATATTTT. The rearrangement uses TRBV7-9 and TRBJ1-3; the D is unclear. Germline values: CDR1 SEHNR, CDR2 FQNEAQ (reference sequence). Between the trimmed V and J ends, which lost 5 bases and 0 bases, there was a span of 17 bases. The CDR3 spans 17 residues.

The rearrangement joins TRBV5-1 to TRBJ1-1; D possibly corresponds to TRBD1 (5 bases). Between the trimmed V and J ends, which lost 0 bases and 4 bases, there was a span of 13 bases. Germline V lookup: CDR1 SGHRS, CDR2 YFSETQ. The CDR3 contains 15 residues. CDR3 region: CASSLGTLGGTEAFF. DNA of the CDR3: TGCGCCAGCAGCTTGGGGACTCTGGGGGGCACTGAAGCTTTCTTT.

This clonotype showed up just a few times. This chain joins TRBV10-3 and TRBJ1-2, with 9 bases lining up with TRBD1. There are 15 residues in the CDR3. The junction had 6 bases not matched to a gene; V was cut back by 2 bases and J by 5 bases. The germline V gene has CDR1 ENHRY and CDR2 SYGVKD. As DNA, the CDR3 is TGTGCCATCAGTGAGCTCAAGGGACAGGGTTATGGCTACACCTTC. The encoded protein is CAISELKGQGYGYTF.

This clonotype was observed a handful of times. The chain couples TRBV25-1 to TRBJ2-7; 9 bases match TRBD1. The CDR3 is 14 residues long. Per germline, CDR1 MGHDK and CDR2 SYGVNS. Germline trimming cut 11 bases from V and 1 base from J; bases unmatched to any gene: 9. The CDR3 spells CASAKQGASYEQYF. The CDR3 nucleotides are TGTGCCTCCGCCAAACAGGGGGCTTCCTACGAGCAGTACTTC.

A remark on this clonotype: Just one base apart from a much larger clone, this may be a read error. The rearrangement links TRBV20-1 to TRBJ2-3, with 9 bases matching TRBD2. Germline-derived CDR1 and CDR2 are DFQATT and SNEGSKA (reference sequence). The CDR3 spans 14 residues. The CDR3, as DNA: TGCAGTGCTAGACTAGCGGGGAGCACAGGTACGCAGTATTTT. Its protein product is CSARLAGSTGTQYF.

This clonotype was seen a handful of times. J is TRBJ2-3 and V is TRBV7-8; no clear D gene. Between the trimmed V and J ends, which lost 1 base and 1 base, there was a span of 9 bases. CDR3 length equals 15 residues. Germline CDR1 SGHVS, CDR2 FQNEAQ. The CDR3 here is CASSLVVMRTDTQYF. In nucleotides, the CDR3 is TGTGCCAGCAGCTTAGTAGTGATGCGCACAGATACGCAGTATTTT.

The chain links TRBV12-3 or TRBV12-4 to TRBJ2-5; TRBD2 matches 14 bases. V dropped 8 bases and J dropped 5; count of bases not matched to a gene: 7. This CDR3 is built from 15 residues. The CDR3 DNA follows: TGTGCCAGCGGGGGACTAGCGGGAGTCAGGGAGACCCAGTACTTC. Translating gives CASGGLAGVRETQYF.

This clonotype was counted ten times or more. The chain links TRBV12-3 or TRBV12-4 to TRBJ1-2; TRBD1 might be the D (5 bases). The CDR3 spans 15 residues. Trimming took 0 bases from V and 1 from J, leaving 9 bases between them. Here the CDR3 reads CASSLAPGLNYGYTF. The CDR3 nucleotides read TGTGCCAGCAGTTTAGCGCCAGGGCTTAACTATGGCTACACCTTC.

The rearrangement uses TRBV4-2 and TRBJ2-5, with 13 bases identical to TRBD2. The germline CDR1 and CDR2 sequences are LGHNA and YNFKEQ. The length of the CDR3 is 15 residues. V was pared by 0 bases and J by 11 bases, with 6 bases of the junction left unmatched. This CDR3 is CASSQDTSGRDEQYF. The CDR3 coding sequence is TGTGCCAGCAGCCAAGATACTAGCGGGAGGGATGAGCAGTACTTC.

This clonotype was found a few times. The rearrangement joins TRBV4-2 to TRBJ2-3, with 14 bases aligning to TRBD2. V lost 4 bases, J lost 0 bases, and 6 bases stayed unmatched. Per germline, CDR1 LGHNA and CDR2 YNFKEQ. The CDR3 loop spans 18 amino acids. CDR3 nucleotides: TGTGCCAGCAGCCCGGGACTAGCGGGAGACACTAGCACAGATACGCAGTATTTT. Translating gives CASSPGLAGDTSTDTQYF.

This clonotype was counted only a few times. V is TRBV10-3 and J is TRBJ2-1; TRBD2 matches 14 bases. V was pared by 0 bases and J by 7 bases, with 8 bases of the junction left unmatched. The CDR3 is 18 amino acids. Germline lookup yields CDR1 ENHRY and CDR2 SYGVKD. The CDR3: CAISESTRGLAGVNEQFF. DNA of the CDR3: TGTGCCATCAGTGAGTCGACAAGGGGACTAGCGGGAGTGAATGAGCAGTTCTTC.

This clonotype was seen a few times. This chain connects TRBV27 to TRBJ2-7; D tentatively reads TRBD1 or TRBD2 (5 bases each). CDR1 and CDR2 (germline): MNHEY, SMNVEV (reference sequence). The length of the CDR3 is 14 residues. With 3 bases removed from V and 3 bases from J, the gap between germline ends came to 12 bases. The CDR3 coding sequence is TGTGCCAGCAGTTTGGGACCGACTAACTACGAGCAGTACTTC. Translation gives CASSLGPTNYEQYF.

This chain uses TRBV7-2 with TRBJ2-3; D is uncertain. Trimming took 3 bases from V and 2 from J, leaving 9 bases between them. The CDR3 covers 14 residues. Germline V lookup: CDR1 SGHTA, CDR2 FQGNSA. CDR3 amino acids: CASSLDANTDTQYF. The CDR3 nucleotides are TGTGCCAGCAGCTTGGACGCCAACACAGATACGCAGTATTTT.

This clonotype was counted only a few times. The chain links TRBV20-1 to TRBJ2-7; D possibly corresponds to TRBD2 (5 bases). The V and J ends lost 3 bases and 5 bases respectively, with 17 bases between them. The CDR3 consists of 14 residues. Per germline, CDR1 DFQATT and CDR2 SNEGSKA (reference sequence). CDR3 protein: CSASLRVGAHEQYF. For the CDR3, the DNA is TGCAGTGCTAGCTTGCGAGTGGGAGCCCACGAGCAGTACTTC.

V usage is TRBV7-9 and J usage is TRBJ2-6; 7 bases map to TRBD1. This CDR3 region has 17 residues. The junction had 7 bases not matched to a gene; V was cut back by 5 bases and J by 0 bases. Germline lookup yields CDR1 SEHNR and CDR2 FQNEAQ (reference sequence). CDR3 coding DNA: TGTGCCAGCAGCGCACCGGGACAGATCTCTGGGGCCAACGTCCTGACTTTC. Translation gives CASSAPGQISGANVLTF.

This clonotype appeared a few times. The V gene is TRBV7-2, the J gene TRBJ2-7; 7 bases agree with TRBD1. The CDR3 length is 14 residues. V shed 7 bases and J 0 bases; nucleotides not matched to a gene: 6. Looked up from germline, CDR1 is SGHTA and CDR2 is FQGNSA. CDR3: CASTETGPSYEQYF. The CDR3 nucleotides are TGTGCCAGCACCGAGACAGGGCCCTCCTACGAGCAGTACTTC.

The chain joins TRBV5-1 to TRBJ2-7, with 10 bases that match TRBD2. The CDR3 runs to 17 residues. Per the germline V gene, CDR1 is SGHRS and CDR2 is YFSETQ. After removal of 5 bases from V and 0 bases from J, the junction contained 11 bases not matched to a gene. The CDR3 DNA is TGCGCCAGCAGTTTAGGCGGACTAGCGGATTTCTCCTACGAGCAGTACTTC. Amino acid sequence: CASSLGGLADFSYEQYF.

V is TRBV20-1 and J is TRBJ2-4, with D hard to call. The length of the CDR3 is 12 residues. V lost 6 bases, J lost 0 bases, and 6 bases lay in between. From germline, CDR1 is DFQATT and CDR2 SNEGSKA (reference sequence). Here the CDR3 reads CSAPLAKNIQYF. In DNA, the CDR3 is TGCAGTGCCCCACTAGCCAAAAACATTCAGTACTTC.

This chain uses TRBV5-6 with TRBJ2-1; D may be TRBD1 or TRBD2 (5 bases each). The CDR3 runs 14 residues. Germline V CDR1 and CDR2: SGHDT, YYEEEE. Between the trimmed V and J ends, which lost 2 bases and 2 bases, there was a span of 8 bases. CDR3 coding DNA: TGTGCCAGCAGCTTTGTGGGGGCCTACAATGAGCAGTTCTTC. Its translation is CASSFVGAYNEQFF.

The chain combines TRBV10-3 with TRBJ2-3, with D hard to call. Germline-derived CDR1 and CDR2 are ENHRY and SYGVKD. Trimming removed 0 bases from V and 1 base from J, with 8 bases in between. This CDR3 is built from 15 residues. CDR3 in amino acids: CAISESSRGTDTQYF. CDR3 nucleotide sequence: TGTGCCATCAGTGAGTCGAGTAGAGGCACAGATACGCAGTATTTT.

This chain connects TRBV20-1 to TRBJ2-3; TRBD2 matches 16 bases. V lost 6 bases, J lost 2 bases, and 14 bases stayed unmatched. Germline CDR1 DFQATT, CDR2 SNEGSKA (reference sequence). The CDR3 runs 19 residues. CDR3 nucleotide sequence: TGCAGTGCGAGGCGGGGGACTAGCGGGAGGGCCGTATTCACAGATACGCAGTATTTT. This encodes CSARRGTSGRAVFTDTQYF.